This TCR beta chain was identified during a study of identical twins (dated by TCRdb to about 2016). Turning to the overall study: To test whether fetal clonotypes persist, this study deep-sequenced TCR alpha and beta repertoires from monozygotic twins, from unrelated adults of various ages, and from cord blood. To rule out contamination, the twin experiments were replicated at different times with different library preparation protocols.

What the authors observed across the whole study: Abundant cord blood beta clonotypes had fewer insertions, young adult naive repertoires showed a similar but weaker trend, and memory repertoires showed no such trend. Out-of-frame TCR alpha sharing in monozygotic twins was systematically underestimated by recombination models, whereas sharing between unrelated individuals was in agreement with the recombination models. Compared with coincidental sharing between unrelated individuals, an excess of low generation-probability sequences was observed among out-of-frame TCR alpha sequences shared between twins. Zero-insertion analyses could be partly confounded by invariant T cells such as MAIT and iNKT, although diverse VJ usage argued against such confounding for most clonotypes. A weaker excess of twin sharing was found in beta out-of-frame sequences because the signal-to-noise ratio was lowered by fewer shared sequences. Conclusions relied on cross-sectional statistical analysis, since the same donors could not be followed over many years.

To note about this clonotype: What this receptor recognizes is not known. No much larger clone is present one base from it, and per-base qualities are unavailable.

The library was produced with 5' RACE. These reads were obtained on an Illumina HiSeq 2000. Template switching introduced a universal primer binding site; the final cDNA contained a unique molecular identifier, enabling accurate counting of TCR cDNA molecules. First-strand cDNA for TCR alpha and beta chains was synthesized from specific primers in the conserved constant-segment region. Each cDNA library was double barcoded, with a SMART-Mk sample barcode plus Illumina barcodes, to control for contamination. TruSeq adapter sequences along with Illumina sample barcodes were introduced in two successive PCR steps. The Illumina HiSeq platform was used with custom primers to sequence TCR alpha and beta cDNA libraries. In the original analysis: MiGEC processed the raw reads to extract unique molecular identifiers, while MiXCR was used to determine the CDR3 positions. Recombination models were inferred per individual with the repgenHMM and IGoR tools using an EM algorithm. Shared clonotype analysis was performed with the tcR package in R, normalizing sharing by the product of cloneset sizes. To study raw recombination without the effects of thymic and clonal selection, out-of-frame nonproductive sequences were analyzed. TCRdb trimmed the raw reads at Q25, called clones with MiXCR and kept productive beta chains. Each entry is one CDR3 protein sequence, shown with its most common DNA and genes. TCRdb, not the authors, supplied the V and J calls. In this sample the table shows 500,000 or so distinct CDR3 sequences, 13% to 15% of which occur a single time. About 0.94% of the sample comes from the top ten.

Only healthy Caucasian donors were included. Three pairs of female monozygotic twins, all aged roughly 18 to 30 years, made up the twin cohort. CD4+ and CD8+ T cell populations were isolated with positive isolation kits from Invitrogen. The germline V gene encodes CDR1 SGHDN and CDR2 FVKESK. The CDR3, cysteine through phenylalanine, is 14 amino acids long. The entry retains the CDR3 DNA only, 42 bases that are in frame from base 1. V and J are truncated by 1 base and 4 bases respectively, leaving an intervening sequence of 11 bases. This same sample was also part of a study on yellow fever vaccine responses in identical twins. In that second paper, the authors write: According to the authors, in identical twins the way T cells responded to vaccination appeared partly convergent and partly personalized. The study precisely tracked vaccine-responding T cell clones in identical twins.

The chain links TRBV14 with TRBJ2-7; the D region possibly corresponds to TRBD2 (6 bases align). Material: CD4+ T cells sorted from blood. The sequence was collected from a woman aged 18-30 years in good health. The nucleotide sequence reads TGTGCCAGCAGCCAAGTGGGACTTCAGTACGAGCAGTACTTC. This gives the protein CASSQVGLQYEQYF.